This T cell receptor (beta chain) was recovered during a study of CD8 T cells in ankylosing spondylitis. General study findings and limits: Seemingly distinctive of ankylosing spondylitis blood was a TCR beta motif formed by eight highly homologous variants.

The germline V gene encodes CDR1 MNHNY and CDR2 SVGAGI (reference sequence). The CDR3 runs 12 residues. Germline trimming cut 5 bases from V and 15 bases from J; bases unmatched to any gene: 9. TCRdb re-analysed the 5' RACE reads in MiXCR, keeping a single row per CDR3 protein. The sample lists over 600,000 distinct CDR3 sequences, 15% to 20% seen once, with approximately 18% in the top ten. Worth noting for this clonotype: What it recognizes is unknown.

This sequence joins TRBV6-6 and TRBJ1-5; 8 bases are a match to TRBD1. Sequencing was done on a sample of blood, either unsorted or a sorted T cell fraction (not recorded which). This receptor was identified in a male donor with ankylosing spondylitis. The CDR3 loop reads CASSPLDREVHF. As DNA, the CDR3 is TGTGCCAGCAGTCCATTGGACAGGGAGGTGCATTTT.